This entry features one T cell receptor (beta chain) sequence. Trimming took 4 bases from V and 0 from J, leaving 7 bases between them. Germline lookup yields CDR1 GTSNPN and CDR2 SVGIG (reference sequence). The CDR3 is 12 amino acids. These data come from a study of blood T cell repertoires in COVID-19. TCRdb's copy holds only in-frame clones and misses some; the assay was immunoSEQ multiplex PCR. The sample shows about 30,000 clones, about 90% of them seen only once. V gene TRBV30 combines with J gene TRBJ2-7; D unclear. The source of this sequence is a man aged 45-65 years with active COVID-19. Sequencing was carried out using peripheral blood. The CDR3, as DNA: TGTGCCTGGAAGGAGAGCTCCTACGAGCAGTACTTC. Amino acid sequence: CAWKESSYEQYF.